This T cell receptor (beta chain) was profiled in a study of blood T cell repertoires in COVID-19. Study details: Specimens from acute and convalescent COVID-19 originated in the United States, Italy and Spain. Sample material is recorded as cDNA or gDNA derived from T cells, B-cell-depleted T cells, or PBMCs.

In the authors' workflow: Counts of nucleated cells, estimated from reference gene primer amplification, were obtained. Sequencing used immunoSEQ multiplex PCR; TCRdb keeps in-frame clones, though not all of them. V, J and clone size reflect that table, while D and trimming were determined from the DNA. The data hold some 89,000 clones, with approximately 82% observed a single time. The clonotype originates from a woman of 80 years or more with acute or convalescent COVID-19. Sequencing input: peripheral blood.

The CDR3 sequence: CASSFGVYEQYF. In nucleotides, the CDR3 is TGTGCCAGCAGTTTCGGGGTCTACGAGCAGTACTTC. V and J are TRBV28 and TRBJ2-7, with a weak D call TRBD2 (5 bases). V lost 3 bases and J 3 bases, leaving 6 bases between the germline ends. Germline V gene data show CDR1 as MDHEN and CDR2 as SYDVKM. The CDR3 spans 12 residues.